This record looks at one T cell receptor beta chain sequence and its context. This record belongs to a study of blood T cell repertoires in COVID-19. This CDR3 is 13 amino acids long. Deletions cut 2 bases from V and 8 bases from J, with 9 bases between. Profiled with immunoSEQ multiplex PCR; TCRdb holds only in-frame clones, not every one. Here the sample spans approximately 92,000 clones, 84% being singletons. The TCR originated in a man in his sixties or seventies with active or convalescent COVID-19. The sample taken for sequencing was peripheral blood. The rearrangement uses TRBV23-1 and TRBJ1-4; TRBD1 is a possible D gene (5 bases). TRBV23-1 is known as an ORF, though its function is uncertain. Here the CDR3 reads CASSQRGHEKLFF. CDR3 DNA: TGCGCCAGCAGTCAAAGGGGCCACGAAAAACTGTTTTTT.